Below are 3 T cell receptor beta chains sequenced from a single sample in a study of CD8 T cells in ankylosing spondylitis. TCRdb analysed the 5' RACE reads with MiXCR anew, one entry per CDR3 protein. The table shows 150,000 to 200,000 distinct CDR3 sequences, with roughly 20% occurring only once. The sequenced material came from blood, either unsorted or a sorted T cell fraction (not recorded which). These receptors all stem from a male donor aged 10 to 30 with ankylosing spondylitis or in good health (not recorded which).

This clonotype was picked up many times. The chain carries TRBV20-1 and TRBJ2-3; tentative D call: TRBD2 (6 bases). V was clipped by 1 base and J by 3 bases, with 20 bases between them. This CDR3 is built from 17 residues. Looked up from germline, CDR1 is DFQATT and CDR2 is SNEGSKA (reference sequence). The CDR3: CSARGVGARGKTDTQYF. DNA for the CDR3: TGCAGTGCTAGAGGGGTAGGGGCGCGGGGAAAAACAGATACGCAGTATTTT.

This clonotype was detected a few times. The chain recombines TRBV7-6 with TRBJ2-1, with D possibly TRBD2 on 5 matching bases. The germline V and J ends were trimmed by 4 bases and 6 bases, with 16 bases remaining between them. The CDR3 covers 15 residues. Germline CDR1 SGHVS, CDR2 FNYEAQ. The DNA for the CDR3 is TGTGCCAGCAGCTCCATACCTAGCCCTGCCAATGAGCAGTTCTTC. Residues: CASSSIPSPANEQFF.

This clonotype was detected ten times or more. The gene calls are TRBV29-1 and TRBJ2-5; 8 nucleotides match TRBD1. The CDR3 length is 12 residues. CDR1 and CDR2 from the germline V gene are SQVTM and ANQGSEA. V lost 6 bases, J lost 4 bases, and 4 bases stayed unmatched. The CDR3 here is CSVRQGTETQYF. CDR3 nucleotides: TGCAGCGTCCGACAGGGGACAGAGACCCAGTACTTC.